This T cell receptor (beta chain) came from a study of radiotherapy plus CTLA-4 blockade in lung cancer. Study-wide background: There were objective responses in approximately 20% of patients, and roughly 33% had disease control.

The CDR3 has 14 residues. The germline V gene encodes CDR1 MDHEN and CDR2 SYDVKM. Trimming stripped 5 bases from V and 3 bases from J, with 13 bases between. Data came from immunoSEQ multiplex PCR; TCRdb stores just in-frame clones and leaves some out. Here the sample spans some 110,000 clones, approximately 80% being singletons. General study points: TCR clones of tumor origin grew in blood after radiotherapy plus ipilimumab.

Details on this clone: Antigen unknown.

The clonotype originates from a human donor with non-small cell lung cancer who had a partial response to radiotherapy plus ipilimumab. Sequenced here: peripheral blood, sampled from a patient treated with radiotherapy plus ipilimumab. V gene TRBV28 combines with J gene TRBJ1-1, with D tentatively TRBD1 (5 bases). The CDR3 nucleotides read TGTGCCAGCAGTCCCACCGGGGGATACACTGAAGCTTTCTTT. It encodes CASSPTGGYTEAFF. Together with reference TRBV28 and TRBJ1-1, the CDR3 gives the full variable domain: DVKVTQSSRYLVKRTGEKVFLECVQDMDHENMFWYRQDPGLGLRLIYFSYDVKMKEKGDIPEGYSVSREKKERFSLILESASTNQTSMYLCASSPTGGYTEAFFGQGTRLTVV.